Below are 8 T cell receptor beta chains sequenced from a single sample in a study of shared clonotypes between healthy human individuals. Profiling relied on immunoSEQ multiplex PCR, and the TCRdb table lists in-frame clones only, not all of them. This table holds roughly 1.5 million clones, around 98% found once. Input material: naive CD4+ T cells sorted from blood. The subset here: CD45RA+ positively selected. The receptors come from a man between 25 and 39 years old in good health.

The genes are TRBV28 and TRBJ1-2; 7 bases fit TRBD1. The V gene's germline CDR1 is MDHEN and CDR2 SYDVKM. Unmatched junction bases numbered 0, after V lost 3 bases and J lost 2 bases. The CDR3 is 13 amino acids. CDR3 bases: TGTGCCAGCAGTTTGGACAGGAACTATGGCTACACCTTC. Amino acids: CASSLDRNYGYTF.

This chain links TRBV5-1 with TRBJ2-5; D perhaps matches TRBD1 (6 bases). The CDR3 extends over 14 amino acids. CDR1 is SGHRS and CDR2 is YFSETQ in the germline V gene. Trimming took 5 bases from V and 0 from J, leaving 11 bases between them. CDR3 in DNA: TGCGCCAGCAGACTACAGGGAAACCAAGAGACCCAGTACTTC. Its translation: CASRLQGNQETQYF.

The CDR3 DNA follows: TGTGCCAGCGGGGTGACCAAAAACATTCAGTACTTC. Residues: CASGVTKNIQYF. The chain joins TRBV6-6 to TRBJ2-4; D unclear. The V end was cut by 8 bases, the J end by 2 bases, with 7 bases between. The CDR3 loop spans 12 amino acids. CDR1 and CDR2 (germline): MNHNY, SVGAGI (reference sequence).

The chain is built from TRBV2 and TRBJ2-1, with 12 bases fitting TRBD2. Unmatched junction bases numbered 13, after V lost 4 bases and J lost 0 bases. The CDR3 sequence is 20 residues long. Per germline, CDR1 SNHLY and CDR2 FYNNEI. In nucleotides, the CDR3 is TGTGCCAGCAGTGTAGCTACTAGCGGGAGGCTTAGGAGCTCCTACAATGAGCAGTTCTTC. Its translation is CASSVATSGRLRSSYNEQFF.

This chain links TRBV6-1 with TRBJ1-5; TRBD1 might be the D (6 bases). Per the germline V gene, CDR1 is MNHNS and CDR2 is SASEGT. Trimming took 6 bases from V and 4 from J, leaving 16 bases between them. The CDR3 runs 15 residues. The DNA for the CDR3 is TGTGCCAGCAGAAGCGAGGACAGTCCTAATCAGCCCCAGCATTTT. Amino acids: CASRSEDSPNQPQHF.

The gene calls are TRBV5-3 and TRBJ2-2, with D hard to call. TRBV5-3 is annotated as an ORF whose role is uncertain. The germline V and J ends were trimmed by 0 bases and 4 bases, with 7 bases remaining between them. The CDR3 extends over 14 amino acids. CDR3 nucleotide sequence: TGTGCCAGAAGCTTGGGCCCGCCCACCGGGGAGCTGTTTTTT. Translation gives CARSLGPPTGELFF.

This sequence joins TRBV5-5 and TRBJ2-1, with 7 positions matching TRBD2. Germline CDR1 reads SGHKS; CDR2 reads YYEKEE (reference sequence). The ends lost 1 base at V and 3 bases at J; junction bases unmatched: 4. The CDR3 contains 15 residues. This chain's CDR3 is CASSLSLAVYNEQFF. The DNA of the CDR3 is TGTGCCAGCAGCTTGTCGCTAGCGGTCTACAATGAGCAGTTCTTC.

This sequence joins TRBV25-1 and TRBJ2-2; tentative D call: TRBD2 (5 bases). Trimming cost V 1 base and J 5 bases, with 5 bases left between them. The CDR3 has 13 residues. Germline CDR1 and CDR2: MGHDK and SYGVNS. Written as DNA, the CDR3 is TGTGCCAGCAGTGAATCGGGGACCGGGGAGCTGTTTTTT. This encodes CASSESGTGELFF.